The 15 T cell receptor beta chains below come from one sample, sequenced in a study of blood T cell repertoires in COVID-19. The data were produced by immunoSEQ multiplex PCR, yet TCRdb's version contains in-frame clones alone and is incomplete. The sample lists around 250,000 clones, about nine tenths occurring once. The sequenced sample was PBMCs or T cells enriched from blood (not recorded which). These receptors came from a man in his forties or fifties who had been exposed to COVID-19.

In its sample, this clone was seen a few times. The CDR3 nucleotides read TGTGCCAGCAGTACGGACAGGGCGGGCTACGAGCAGTACTTC. Amino acids: CASSTDRAGYEQYF. The rearrangement links TRBV11-2 to TRBJ2-7; 8 bases line up with TRBD1. This CDR3 region has 14 residues. J lost 3 bases, V lost 6 bases, and 7 bases had no gene match. The germline CDR1 and CDR2 sequences are SGHAT and FQNNGV.

This rearrangement joins TRBV9 to TRBJ1-2, with D perhaps TRBD1 (6 bases). V lost 3 bases and J lost 4, with 16 bases in between. CDR3 length: 15 residues. Germline assignment: CDR1 SGDLS and CDR2 YYNGEE. The CDR3 DNA follows: TGTGCCAGCAGCGAGGGGGGGCAGGTAGGCTATGGCTACACCTTC. It translates to CASSEGGQVGYGYTF.

The chain recombines TRBV27 with TRBJ1-2, with D perhaps TRBD1 (6 bases). CDR1 is MNHEY, CDR2 SMNVEV, per germline (reference sequence). This CDR3 comprises 12 residues. V dropped 5 bases and J dropped 7 bases, with 11 bases sitting between them. As DNA, the CDR3 is TGTGCCAGCAGTCCCCAGGGGTTTGGCTACACCTTC. Protein product: CASSPQGFGYTF.

The rearrangement joins TRBV4-1 to TRBJ1-5, with TRBD1 identical over 7 bases. The CDR3 is 16 amino acids. V shed 0 bases and J 6 bases; nucleotides not matched to a gene: 8. From germline, CDR1 is MGHRA and CDR2 YSYEKL. CDR3 coding DNA: TGCGCCAGCAGCCAAGATAAGGGGGCATCGGGTCAGCCCCAGCATTTT. Protein: CASSQDKGASGQPQHF.

V and J are TRBV28 and TRBJ2-2; the match to TRBD1 covers 10 bases. Losses at the gene ends were 8 bases for V and 4 bases for J; bases not matched to a gene: 10. The CDR3 spans 16 residues. CDR1 is MDHEN and CDR2 is SYDVKM in the germline V gene. This CDR3 reads CASRDRGPRGTGELFF. The DNA of the CDR3 is TGTGCCAGCCGGGACAGGGGACCACGGGGCACCGGGGAGCTGTTTTTT.

The rearrangement links TRBV2 to TRBJ1-3; TRBD1 might be the D (6 bases). V was cut by 5 bases and J by 4 bases, with 21 bases left in between. Germline V gene sequence: CDR1 SNHLY, CDR2 FYNNEI. The CDR3 contains 17 residues. CDR3 DNA sequence: TGTGCCAGCAGTATGATTTTAGCAGGGGTTGGCGGAAACACCATATATTTT. Translation: CASSMILAGVGGNTIYF.

The V gene is TRBV10-3, the J gene TRBJ1-1, with 8 bases aligning to TRBD1. This CDR3 has 15 amino acids. After removal of 4 bases from V and 4 bases from J, the junction contained 8 bases not matched to a gene. Germline V gene data show CDR1 as ENHRY and CDR2 as SYGVKD. CDR3 nucleotide sequence: TGTGCCATCAGTGCATCGACAGGGGCAACCACTGAAGCTTTCTTT. Translating it yields CAISASTGATTEAFF.

This chain connects TRBV5-1 to TRBJ2-5; D perhaps matches TRBD1 (6 bases). Trimming left V 4 bases short and J 4 bases short, with 11 bases between. This CDR3 spans 13 amino acids. Germline assignment: CDR1 SGHRS and CDR2 YFSETQ. CDR3 sequence (DNA): TGCGCCAGCAGCGCAGACAGGAGAGAGACCCAGTACTTC. It translates to CASSADRRETQYF.

The count of this clone is one. This sequence joins TRBV7-2 and TRBJ1-1; a weak D match, TRBD1 (6 bases). Germline assignment: CDR1 SGHTA and CDR2 FQGNSA. Between the trimmed V and J ends, which lost 5 bases and 1 base, there was a span of 8 bases. The length of the CDR3 is 13 residues. CDR3 nucleotide sequence: TGTGCCAGCAGCAAACAGGGGAACACTGAAGCTTTCTTT. This translates into CASSKQGNTEAFF.

V is TRBV7-2 and J is TRBJ2-2, with a possible D match to TRBD1 (5 bases). Germline V gene lookup returns CDR1 SGHTA and CDR2 FQGNSA. Trimming left V 6 bases short and J 6 bases short, with 17 bases between. This CDR3 contains 15 residues. The CDR3 spells CASSKGVVVAGELFF. For the CDR3, the DNA is TGTGCCAGCAGTAAAGGGGTCGTAGTAGCCGGGGAGCTGTTTTTT.

The chain links TRBV18 to TRBJ1-2; D gene ambiguous. Between the trimmed V and J ends, which lost 3 bases and 3 bases, there was a span of 11 bases. This CDR3 is built from 14 residues. Germline V lookup: CDR1 KGHSH, CDR2 LQKENI. CDR3 in amino acids: CASSPSGQDYGYTF. CDR3 sequence (DNA): TGTGCCAGCTCACCGAGCGGGCAAGACTATGGCTACACCTTC.

CDR3 sequence: CASSHRGTDTQYF. The DNA for the CDR3 is TGTGCCAGCAGCCACAGGGGAACAGATACGCAGTATTTT. The chain joins TRBV3-1 (or the pseudogene TRBV3-2) to TRBJ2-3; tentative D call: TRBD1 (6 bases). Germline values: CDR1 LGHDT, CDR2 YNNKEL (reference sequence). The length of the CDR3 is 13 residues. Between the trimmed V and J ends, which lost 3 bases and 3 bases, there was a span of 7 bases.

This clone appeared a single time. The J gene is TRBJ2-1, the V gene TRBV5-6, with TRBD1 identical over 9 bases. V gave up 2 bases and J gave up 9 bases; unmatched junction bases: 6. This CDR3 spans 14 amino acids. Looked up from germline, CDR1 is SGHDT and CDR2 is YYEEEE. The CDR3 nucleotides are TGTGCCAGCAGCTTTGGACAGGGGTTCGTTGAGCAGTTCTTC. This translates into CASSFGQGFVEQFF.

CDR3 in DNA: TGTGCCAGTAGATCGGATAGCGGGGACACCTACGAGCAGTACTTC. It translates to CASRSDSGDTYEQYF. This chain connects TRBV11-1 to TRBJ2-7, with 8 bases identical to TRBD2. From germline, CDR1 is SGHAT and CDR2 FQDESV (reference sequence). The CDR3 length is 15 residues. J was trimmed by 2 bases and V by 9 bases; bases with no gene match: 12.

This clone was seen once. The chain uses TRBV5-1 and TRBJ1-1; no firm D call. Trimming removed 2 bases at V and 6 bases at J, with 14 bases between. The CDR3 contains 14 residues. In germline, CDR1 is SGHRS, CDR2 YFSETQ. Here the CDR3 reads CASSLARFSSEAFF. The DNA of the CDR3 is TGCGCCAGCAGCTTAGCTAGATTTAGCTCTGAAGCTTTCTTT. Full variable domain (missing parts from reference TRBV5-1 and TRBJ1-1): KAGVTQTPRYLIKTRGQQVTLSCSPISGHRSVSWYQQTPGQGLQFLFEYFSETQRNKGNFPGRFSGRQFSNSRSEMNVSTLELGDSALYLCASSLARFSSEAFFGQGTRLTVV.